Following are 3 T cell receptor beta chains from one sample sequenced in a study of tumor and adjacent non-tumor tissue in lung cancer. Three rounds of nested PCR, following a modified ARM-PCR protocol, produced the TCRbeta library. TCRdb recomputed calls from the multiplex PCR reads with MiXCR, one row per CDR3 protein. This repertoire shows about 60,000 distinct CDR3 sequences, around 61% found once; its top ten account for roughly 35%. This sample's RNA came from whole unsorted tissue. This non-tumor lung sample came from over 3 cm beyond the tumor edge. Sequencing was done on a sample of distant non-tumor lung tissue. The receptors shown here come from a man in his 70s with non-small cell lung cancer.

Points on this clonotype: The junction shows a germline mismatch at one end, possibly a read error. The V call is TRBV28, the J call TRBJ2-1; 7 positions agree with TRBD2. CDR3 length: 15 residues. The germline V gene encodes CDR1 MDHEN and CDR2 SYDVKM. The CDR3, as DNA: TGTGCCAGCGGTTTACCCCTAGCGGTCTACGATGAGCAGTTCTTC. It yields the protein CASGLPLAVYDEQFF.

This clonotype came up a few times. This may be a read error, as it is one base from a much larger clone. The rearrangement links TRBV6-1 to TRBJ1-5; no reliable D call. This CDR3 spans 14 amino acids. The germline V gene has CDR1 MNHNS and CDR2 SASEGT. The CDR3 sequence: CATILGQLNQAQHF. DNA for the CDR3: TGTGCCACCATCCTTGGGCAGCTAAATCAGGCCCAGCATTTT.

This clonotype was seen many times. The CDR3 nucleotides are TGTGCCAGCAGCTCCTCCTTGGGGGACACAAGACCTTACGAGCAGTACTTC. Its protein product is CASSSSLGDTRPYEQYF. The genes are TRBV13 and TRBJ2-7, with TRBD1 as a possible D gene (6 bases). This CDR3 is built from 17 residues. The germline V gene has CDR1 PRHDT and CDR2 FYEKMQ (reference sequence). With 4 bases removed from V and 4 bases from J, the gap between germline ends came to 23 bases. The whole variable domain, remainder taken from reference TRBV13 and TRBJ2-7, is AAGVIQSPRHLIKEKRETATLKCYPIPRHDTVYWYQQGPGQDPQFLISFYEKMQSDKGSIPDRFSAQQFSDYHSELNMSSLELGDSALYFCASSSSLGDTRPYEQYFGPGTRLTVT.